Detailed here is one TCR beta chain. Its antigen is currently unknown. The CDR3 is made up of 17 amino acids. The ends lost 1 base at V and 4 bases at J; junction bases unmatched: 7. CDR1 and CDR2 from the germline V gene are LNHNV and YYDKDF (reference sequence). This record comes from a study of cytomegalovirus exposure and HLA in healthy donors. About the research overall: HLA-typed donors contributed about 85 million unique TCRs, which were held in an early data release. General study findings and limits: The study reported that TCR beta sequences accurately predicted HLA-A and HLA-B alleles in most subjects. Reported results showed that the classifier diagnosed cytomegalovirus status with high specificity and sensitivity. In vitro data verified a few CMV-associated chains as specific for CMV antigens.

It was with 60 Vbeta and 13 Jbeta primers that the PCR ran. Clones were read by immunoSEQ multiplex PCR, and TCRdb kept only the in-frame ones, dropping some. The table includes some 150,000 clones, 80% to 85% detected once. The receptor comes from a woman aged 25 to 39 in good health and CMV-seronegative. Specimen: PBMCs. The chain has TRBV15 and TRBJ2-3; 11 bases match TRBD2. In DNA form, the CDR3 reads TGTGCCACCAGCAGAGCCCTAACTAGCGGGGGACCAGATACGCAGTATTTT. Translated: CATSRALTSGGPDTQYF.